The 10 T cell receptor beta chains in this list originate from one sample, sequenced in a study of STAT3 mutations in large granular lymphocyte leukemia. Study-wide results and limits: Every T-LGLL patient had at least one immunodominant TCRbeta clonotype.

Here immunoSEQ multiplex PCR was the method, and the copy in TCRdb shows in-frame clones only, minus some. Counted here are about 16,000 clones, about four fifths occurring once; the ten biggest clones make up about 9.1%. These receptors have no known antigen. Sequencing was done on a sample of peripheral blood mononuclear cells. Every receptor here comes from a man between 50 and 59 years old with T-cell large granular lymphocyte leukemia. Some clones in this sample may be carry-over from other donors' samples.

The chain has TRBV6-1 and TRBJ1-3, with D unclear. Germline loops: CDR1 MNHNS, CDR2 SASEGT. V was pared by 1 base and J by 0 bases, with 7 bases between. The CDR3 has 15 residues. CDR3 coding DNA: TGTGCCAGCAGTGAAGAACTCTACTCTGGAAACACCATATATTTT. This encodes CASSEELYSGNTIYF.

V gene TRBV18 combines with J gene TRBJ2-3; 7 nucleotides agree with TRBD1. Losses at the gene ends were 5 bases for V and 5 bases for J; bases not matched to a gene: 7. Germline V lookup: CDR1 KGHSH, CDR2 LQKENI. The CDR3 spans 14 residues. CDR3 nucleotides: TGTGCCAGCTCATCAGGAACAGGGGAAGATACGCAGTATTTT. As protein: CASSSGTGEDTQYF.

The CDR3 loop reads CASSVDPVTNEKLFF. The CDR3 DNA reads TGTGCCAGCAGCGTAGACCCGGTGACTAATGAAAAACTGTTTTTT. V and J are TRBV9 and TRBJ1-4, with D hard to call. Germline CDR1 reads SGDLS; CDR2 reads YYNGEE. CDR3 size: 15 residues. The V end lost 0 bases, the J end lost 2 bases, and 8 bases lay between the germline ends.

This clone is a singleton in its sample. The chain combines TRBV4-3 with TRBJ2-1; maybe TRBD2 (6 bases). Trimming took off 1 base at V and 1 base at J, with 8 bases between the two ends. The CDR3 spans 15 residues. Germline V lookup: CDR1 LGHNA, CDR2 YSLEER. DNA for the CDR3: TGCGCCAGCAGCCAAGTCGGGGGTTCCTACAATGAGCAGTTCTTC. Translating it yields CASSQVGGSYNEQFF.

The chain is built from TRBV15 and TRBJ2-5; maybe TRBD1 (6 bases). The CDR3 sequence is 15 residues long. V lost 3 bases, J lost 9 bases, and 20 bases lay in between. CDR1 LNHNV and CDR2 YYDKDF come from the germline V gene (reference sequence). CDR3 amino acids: CATSSAGTPKLAQYF. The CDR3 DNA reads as TGTGCCACCAGCAGCGCCGGGACACCCAAATTGGCCCAGTACTTC.

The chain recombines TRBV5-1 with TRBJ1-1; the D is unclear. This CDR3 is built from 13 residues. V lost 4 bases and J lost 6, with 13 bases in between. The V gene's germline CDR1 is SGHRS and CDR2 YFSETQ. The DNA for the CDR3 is TGCGCCAGCAGCAACAAGGAAGGCTCTGAAGCTTTCTTT. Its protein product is CASSNKEGSEAFF.

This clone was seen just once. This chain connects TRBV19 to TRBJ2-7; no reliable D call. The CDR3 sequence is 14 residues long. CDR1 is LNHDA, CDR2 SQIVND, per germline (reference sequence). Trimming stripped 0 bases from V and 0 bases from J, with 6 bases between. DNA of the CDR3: TGTGCCAGTAGTATAGATCCCAGCTCCTACGAGCAGTACTTC. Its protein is CASSIDPSSYEQYF.

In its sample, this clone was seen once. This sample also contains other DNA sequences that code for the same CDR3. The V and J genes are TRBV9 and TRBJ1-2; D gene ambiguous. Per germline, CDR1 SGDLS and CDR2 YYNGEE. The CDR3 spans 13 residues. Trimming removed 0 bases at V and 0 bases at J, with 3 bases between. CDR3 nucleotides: TGTGCCAGCAGCGTAGACACTAACTATGGCTACACCTTC. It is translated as CASSVDTNYGYTF.

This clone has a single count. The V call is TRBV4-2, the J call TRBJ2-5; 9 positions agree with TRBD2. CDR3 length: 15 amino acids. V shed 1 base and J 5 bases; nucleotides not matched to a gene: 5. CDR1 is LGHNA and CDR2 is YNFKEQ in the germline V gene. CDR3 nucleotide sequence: TGTGCCAGCAGCCAAGCTAGCGGGGCGGGGGAGACCCAGTACTTC. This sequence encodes CASSQASGAGETQYF.

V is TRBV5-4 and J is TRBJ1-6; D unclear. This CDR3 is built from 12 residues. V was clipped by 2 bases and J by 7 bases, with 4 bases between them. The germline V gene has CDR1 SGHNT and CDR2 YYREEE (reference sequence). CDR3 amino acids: CASSFVNSPLHF. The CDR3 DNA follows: TGTGCCAGCAGCTTTGTGAATTCACCCCTCCACTTT.